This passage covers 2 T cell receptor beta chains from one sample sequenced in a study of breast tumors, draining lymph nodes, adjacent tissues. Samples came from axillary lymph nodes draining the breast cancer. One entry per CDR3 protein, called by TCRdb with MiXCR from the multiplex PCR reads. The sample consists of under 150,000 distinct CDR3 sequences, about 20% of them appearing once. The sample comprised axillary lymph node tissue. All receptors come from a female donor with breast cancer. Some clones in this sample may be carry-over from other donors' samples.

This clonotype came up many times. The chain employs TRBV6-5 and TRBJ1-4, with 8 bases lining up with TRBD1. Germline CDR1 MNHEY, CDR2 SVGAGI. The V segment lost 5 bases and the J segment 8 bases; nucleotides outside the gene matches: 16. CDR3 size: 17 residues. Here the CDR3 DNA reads TGTGCCAGCAGTCTCCGGGACAGGCCGCGTTTGGGAGAAAAACTGTTTTTT. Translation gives CASSLRDRPRLGEKLFF.

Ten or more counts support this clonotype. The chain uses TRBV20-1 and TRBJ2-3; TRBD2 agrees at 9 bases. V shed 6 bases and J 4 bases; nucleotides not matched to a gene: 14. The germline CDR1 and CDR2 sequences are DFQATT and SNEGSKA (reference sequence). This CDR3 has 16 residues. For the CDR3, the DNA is TGCAGTGCCTTCGAGACTAGCGGAAATAAGGCAGATACGCAGTATTTT. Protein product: CSAFETSGNKADTQYF.